The rows below give T cell receptor beta chains drawn from one sample of a study of cytomegalovirus exposure and HLA in healthy donors. Profiled with immunoSEQ multiplex PCR; TCRdb holds only in-frame clones, not every one. The sample lists some 140,000 clones, roughly 77% occurring once. The sample consisted of PBMCs. The receptors shown here come from a man under 40 in good health and CMV-seropositive. CDR3s include the opening cysteine and the closing phenylalanine or tryptophan. The D gene is left open where the match is weak. Only part of the rows carry a size: once, few, many, or a class if the clone is expanded.

CDR3 DNA,CDR3 protein,J gene,D gene,V gene,clone size
TGTGCCAGCACGGTTGGGACAGTCACAGATACGCAGTATTTT,CASTVGTVTDTQYF,TRBJ2-3,TRBD1,TRBV2,few
TGTGCCAGCAGTTTAGGCCCGATGACAGGGAAAGCTTTCTTT,CASSLGPMTGKAFF,TRBJ1-1,TRBD1,TRBV27,NA
TGTGCCAGCAGCTTAGAAGAGGGAAGAGACTATGGCTACACCTTC,CASSLEEGRDYGYTF,TRBJ1-2,NA,TRBV7-9,NA
TGTGCCAGCAGTGTTTGGGACAGGGGGCGAGAGACCCAGTACTTC,CASSVWDRGRETQYF,TRBJ2-5,TRBD1,TRBV2,NA
TGTGCCAGCAGTGACGTCGGACAGGGGGGGACCCAGTACTTC,CASSDVGQGGTQYF,TRBJ2-5,TRBD1,TRBV28,NA
TGTGCCAGCTCCCCAGGCTACAATGAGCAGTTCTTC,CASSPGYNEQFF,TRBJ2-1,NA,TRBV6-1,NA
TGTGCCAGCAGTGATTCAGGGCCCTATGGCTACACCTTC,CASSDSGPYGYTF,TRBJ1-2,NA,TRBV27,NA
TGCGCCAGCAGCCGGATGGGACTAGCGGGGGGGCCCGGCGAGCAGTACTTC,CASSRMGLAGGPGEQYF,TRBJ2-7,TRBD2,TRBV5-1,NA
TGCGCCAGCAGCACCGGGACAGGGGGAGGCTACACCTTC,CASSTGTGGGYTF,TRBJ1-2,TRBD1,TRBV5-1,NA
TGCGCCAGCCACGTTGGCAGGGGCCAAGAGACCCAGTACTTC,CASHVGRGQETQYF,TRBJ2-5,NA,TRBV5-1,NA
TGTGCCAGCAGTAAGGACAGGGGTGGCTACACCTTC,CASSKDRGGYTF,TRBJ1-2,TRBD1,TRBV28,NA
TGCGCCAGCAGCTTGGTACAGGGCGAGCAGTACTTC,CASSLVQGEQYF,TRBJ2-7,NA,TRBV5-1,NA
TGTGCCAGTAGTTCACAGGGGCTTCAGCCCCAGCATTTT,CASSSQGLQPQHF,TRBJ1-5,TRBD1,TRBV19,NA
TGTGCCAGCAGAAGACAGGGTAGTAATGAGCAGTTCTTC,CASRRQGSNEQFF,TRBJ2-1,TRBD1,TRBV11-3,NA
TGTGCCATCACCCCCCGCAGGCCCGGCTCTGGGGCCAACGTCCTGACTTTC,CAITPRRPGSGANVLTF,TRBJ2-6,NA,TRBV7-2,once
TGTGCCAGCAGTTACGGACAGGGACGGAACTATGGCTACACCTTC,CASSYGQGRNYGYTF,TRBJ1-2,TRBD1,TRBV9,NA
TGTGCCAGCAGTGAAAACAGGGACGGCTATGGCTACACCTTC,CASSENRDGYGYTF,TRBJ1-2,NA,TRBV6-5,few
TGTGCCAGCAGTTCTAGCGGGAGGGCCTTTAATGAGCAGTTCTTC,CASSSSGRAFNEQFF,TRBJ2-1,TRBD2,TRBV27,NA
TGTGCCAGCATTCCTCCCTCGGGACAGGGGGCCGGAAACACCATATATTTT,CASIPPSGQGAGNTIYF,TRBJ1-3,TRBD1,TRBV28,NA
TGTGCCAGCAGCGGATCAGGGTATAGCAATCAGCCCCAGCATTTT,CASSGSGYSNQPQHF,TRBJ1-5,NA,TRBV9,once
TGTGCCAGTAGAGCTGACAGGGCGATCGGCGAGCCCCAGCATTTT,CASRADRAIGEPQHF,TRBJ1-5,TRBD1,TRBV19,NA
TGCGCCAGCAGCCAAGAAGGGGTCCAGGGCAGCGTGAACACTGAAGCTTTCTTT,CASSQEGVQGSVNTEAFF,TRBJ1-1,NA,TRBV4-3,NA
TGTGCCACCAGCAGAGATAGGGCAGGGGGCGTTTCAGATACGCAGTATTTT,CATSRDRAGGVSDTQYF,TRBJ2-3,TRBD1,TRBV15,NA
TGTGCCAGCAGTCAAACCGGGACAGCCTTAGCGCAGTATTTT,CASSQTGTALAQYF,TRBJ2-3,TRBD1,TRBV27,NA
TGTGCCACCCGACGGGACAGCGAGACCCAGTACTTC,CATRRDSETQYF,TRBJ2-5,TRBD1,TRBV6-5,NA
TGTGCCAGTAGAAAGGCAGGGGGCGAGTCACCCCTCCACTTT,CASRKAGGESPLHF,TRBJ1-6,TRBD1,TRBV19,NA